This T cell receptor beta chain was captured in a study of T cells in Graves' hyperthyroidism and ophthalmopathy. V dropped 1 base and J dropped 2; count of bases not matched to a gene: 3. In germline, CDR1 is LGHDT, CDR2 YNNKEL (reference sequence). There are 15 residues in the CDR3. This clonotype has ten or more counts. When ophthalmopathy did not progress within 18 months, Graves' hyperthyroidism was considered stable. The patients, who ranged from 18 to 65 in age, presented with newly diagnosed hyperthyroidism lasting under 2 months. TCR beta CDR3 sequences were amplified from RNA transcripts. Initially, a first-round RT-PCR of the TCR CDR3 employed the HTBI primer set. TCRdb analysed the multiplex PCR reads with MiXCR anew, one entry per CDR3 protein. The table lists approximately 420,000 distinct CDR3 sequences, about 13% of them singletons.

The TCR originated in a woman aged 18 to 35 with Graves' hyperthyroidism. This chain links TRBV3-1 with TRBJ2-7, with 9 bases lining up with TRBD2. Sequenced sample: blood. CDR3 bases: TGTGCCAGCAGCCAAGCGACTAGCGGAGCCTACGAGCAGTACTTC. Amino acids: CASSQATSGAYEQYF.